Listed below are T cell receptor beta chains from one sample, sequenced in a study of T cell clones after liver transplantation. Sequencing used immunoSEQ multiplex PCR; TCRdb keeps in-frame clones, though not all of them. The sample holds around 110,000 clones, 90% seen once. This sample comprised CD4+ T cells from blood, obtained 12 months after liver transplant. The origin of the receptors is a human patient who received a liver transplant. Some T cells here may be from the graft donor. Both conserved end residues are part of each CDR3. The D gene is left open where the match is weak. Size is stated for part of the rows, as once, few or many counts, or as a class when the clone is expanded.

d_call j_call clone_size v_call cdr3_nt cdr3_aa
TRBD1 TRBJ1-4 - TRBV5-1 TGCGCCAGCAGGCCCGGGACAGGGGATGAAAAACTGTTTTTT CASRPGTGDEKLFF
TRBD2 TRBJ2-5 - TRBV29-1 TGCAGCGTGCCCGGGACTAGCGTGAAGACCCAGTACTTC CSVPGTSVKTQYF
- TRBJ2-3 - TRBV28 TGTGCCAGCAGTCCAACTAGAGGCGGCACAGATACGCAGTATTTT CASSPTRGGTDTQYF
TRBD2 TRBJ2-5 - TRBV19 TGTGCCAGTAGTATTGGGACTAACGAAGAGACCCAGTACTTC CASSIGTNEETQYF
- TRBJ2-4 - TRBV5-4 TGTGCCAGCAGCGCCCCCCAGGGAGGAAACATTCAGTACTTC CASSAPQGGNIQYF
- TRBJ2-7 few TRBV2 TGTGCCAGCAGCCTCCGTGGGGCCGGGGAGCAGTACTTC CASSLRGAGEQYF
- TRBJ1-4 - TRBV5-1 TGCGCCAGCAGCTACACAACTAATGAAAAACTGTTTTTT CASSYTTNEKLFF
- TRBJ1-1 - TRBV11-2 TGTGCCAGCAGCTTAGTATCCCTCACTGAAGCTTTCTTT CASSLVSLTEAFF
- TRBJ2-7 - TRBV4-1 TGCGCCAGCAGCCAAGAACCGGGACACCTCTCCTACGAGCAGTACTTC CASSQEPGHLSYEQYF
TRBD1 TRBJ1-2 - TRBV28 TGTGCCAGCAGGGACTCTAGACAGGGGGACTATGGCTACACCTTC CASRDSRQGDYGYTF
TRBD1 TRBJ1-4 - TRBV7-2 TGTGCCAGCAGGCCACAGGGGGCCGATGAAAAACTGTTTTTT CASRPQGADEKLFF
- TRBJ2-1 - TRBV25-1 TGTGCCAGCAGTGACTTCCCCCAGGGGACCTCCTACAATGAGCAGTTCTTC CASSDFPQGTSYNEQFF
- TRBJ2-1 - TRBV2 TGTGCCAGCAGGACTGCCGGCCTGATCTACAATGAGCAGTTCTTC CASRTAGLIYNEQFF
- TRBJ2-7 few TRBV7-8 TGTGCCAGCGGGGCTGGAGGAGTACACGAGCAGTACTTC CASGAGGVHEQYF
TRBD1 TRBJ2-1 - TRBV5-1 TGCGCCAGCAGCGCTCAGGGGGCATCCTACAATGAGCAGTTCTTC CASSAQGASYNEQFF
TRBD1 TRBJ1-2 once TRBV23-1 TGCGCCAGCAGTCAATGGTACAGGGGGAATGGCTACACCTTC CASSQWYRGNGYTF
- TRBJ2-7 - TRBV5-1 TGCGCCAGCAGCTTGGACCGGGGAAGCTACGAGCAGTACTTC CASSLDRGSYEQYF
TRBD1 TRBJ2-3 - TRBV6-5 TGTGCCAGCAGGGACAGGGCCTCCACAGATACGCAGTATTTT CASRDRASTDTQYF
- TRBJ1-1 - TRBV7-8 TGTGCCAGCAGCTTAGAGGGAGCGAACACTGAAGCTTTCTTT CASSLEGANTEAFF
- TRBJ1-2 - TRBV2 TGTGCCAGCAGGGAAACAGGAGTTCCGGGCTACACCTTC CASRETGVPGYTF
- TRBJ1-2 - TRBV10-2 TGCGCCAGCAGTGAGTCGAGTGGGGAGAGAAGTGGCTACACCTTC CASSESSGERSGYTF
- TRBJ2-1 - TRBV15 TGTGCCACCAGCAGAGCTGCGGGGAATGGAGTGGGTGAGCAGTTCTTC CATSRAAGNGVGEQFF
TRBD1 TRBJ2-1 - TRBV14 TGTGCCAGCAGCCGTCGACAGGGGCCCGACAATGAGCAGTTCTTC CASSRRQGPDNEQFF
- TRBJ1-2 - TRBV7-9 TGTGCCAGCAGCCTCCAGGCAGGCGGTATTGGCTACACCTTC CASSLQAGGIGYTF